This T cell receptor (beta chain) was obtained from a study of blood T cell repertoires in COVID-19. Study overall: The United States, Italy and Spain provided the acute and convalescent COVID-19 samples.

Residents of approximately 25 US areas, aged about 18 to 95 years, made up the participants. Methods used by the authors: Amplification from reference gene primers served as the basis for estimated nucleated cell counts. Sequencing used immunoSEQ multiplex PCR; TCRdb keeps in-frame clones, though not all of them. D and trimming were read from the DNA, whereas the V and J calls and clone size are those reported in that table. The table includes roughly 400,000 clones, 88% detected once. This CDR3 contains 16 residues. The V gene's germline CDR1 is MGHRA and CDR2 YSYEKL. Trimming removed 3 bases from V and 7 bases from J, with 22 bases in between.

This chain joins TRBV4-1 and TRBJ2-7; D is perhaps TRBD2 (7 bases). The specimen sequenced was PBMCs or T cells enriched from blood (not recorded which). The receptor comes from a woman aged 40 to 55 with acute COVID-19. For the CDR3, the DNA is TGCGCCAGCAGCCACTTATCGGGCGGGGGCGCGGGGGAGCAGTACTTC. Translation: CASSHLSGGGAGEQYF.